This TCR beta chain is drawn from a study of blood T cell repertoires in COVID-19. Up to 2 weeks before entering the study, exposed participants had met a COVID-19 case. Clones were sequenced by immunoSEQ multiplex PCR, and TCRdb holds only the in-frame ones, with some missing. The sample lists 250,000 or so clones, over 80% occurring once. Sequencing input: PBMCs or T cells enriched from blood (not recorded which). The TCR originated in a woman aged 25 to 39 who had been exposed to COVID-19.

CDR3 coding DNA: TGTGCCAGCAGTCAACTCCCGTTGGGGGGACAGCTCTATGGCTACACCTTC. Protein sequence: CASSQLPLGGQLYGYTF. The chain employs TRBV6-6 and TRBJ1-2, with 7 bases matching TRBD1. Germline CDR1 reads MNHNY; CDR2 reads SVGAGI (reference sequence). The V and J ends lost 5 bases and 4 bases, in that order; junction bases with no gene match: 16. The CDR3 runs 17 residues.